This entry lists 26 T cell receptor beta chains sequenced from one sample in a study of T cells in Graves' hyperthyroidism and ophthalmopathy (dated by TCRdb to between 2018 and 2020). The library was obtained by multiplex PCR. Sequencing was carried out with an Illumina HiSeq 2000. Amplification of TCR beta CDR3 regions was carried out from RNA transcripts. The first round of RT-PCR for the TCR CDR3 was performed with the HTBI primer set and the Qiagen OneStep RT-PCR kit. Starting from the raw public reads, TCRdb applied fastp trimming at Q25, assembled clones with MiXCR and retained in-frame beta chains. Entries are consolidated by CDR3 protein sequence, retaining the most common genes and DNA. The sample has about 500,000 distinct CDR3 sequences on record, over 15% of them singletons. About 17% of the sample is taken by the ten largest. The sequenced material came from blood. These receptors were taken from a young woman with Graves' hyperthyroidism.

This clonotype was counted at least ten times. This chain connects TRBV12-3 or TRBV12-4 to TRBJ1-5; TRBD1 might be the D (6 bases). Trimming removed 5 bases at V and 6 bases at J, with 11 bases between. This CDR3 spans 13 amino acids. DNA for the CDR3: TGTGCCAGCAGTCTGCCAGGGGTTCAGCCCCAGCATTTT. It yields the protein CASSLPGVQPQHF.

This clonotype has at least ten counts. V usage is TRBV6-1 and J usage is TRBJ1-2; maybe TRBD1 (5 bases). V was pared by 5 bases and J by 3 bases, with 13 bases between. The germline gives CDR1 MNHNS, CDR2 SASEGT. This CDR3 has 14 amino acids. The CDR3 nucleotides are TGTGCCAGCAGTCGATCTGGGGGGGACTATGGCTACACCTTC. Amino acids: CASSRSGGDYGYTF.

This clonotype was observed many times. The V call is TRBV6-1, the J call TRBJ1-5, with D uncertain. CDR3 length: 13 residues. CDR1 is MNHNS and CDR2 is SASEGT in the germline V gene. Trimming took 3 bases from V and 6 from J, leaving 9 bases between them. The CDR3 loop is CASSDQRTQPQHF. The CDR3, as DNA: TGTGCCAGCAGTGATCAGCGAACTCAGCCCCAGCATTTT.

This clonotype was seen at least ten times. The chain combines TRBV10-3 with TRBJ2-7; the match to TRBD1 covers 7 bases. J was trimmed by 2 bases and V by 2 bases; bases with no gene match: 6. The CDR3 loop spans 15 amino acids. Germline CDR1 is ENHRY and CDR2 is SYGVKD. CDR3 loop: CAISETTGNPYEQYF. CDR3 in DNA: TGTGCCATCAGTGAGACGACAGGGAACCCCTACGAGCAGTACTTC.

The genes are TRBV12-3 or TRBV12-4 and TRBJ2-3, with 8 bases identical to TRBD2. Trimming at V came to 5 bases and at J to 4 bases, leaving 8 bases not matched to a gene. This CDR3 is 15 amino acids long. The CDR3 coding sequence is TGTGCCAGCAGTCCGTTAGCGGGACGTCCAGATACGCAGTATTTT. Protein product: CASSPLAGRPDTQYF.

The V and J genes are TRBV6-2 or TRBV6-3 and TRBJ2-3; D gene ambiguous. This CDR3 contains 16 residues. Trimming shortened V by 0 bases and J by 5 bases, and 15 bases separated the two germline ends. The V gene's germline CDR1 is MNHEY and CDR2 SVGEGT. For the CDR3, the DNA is TGTGCCAGCAGTTACTCGACTTTCAAGACCTTAGATACGCAGTATTTT. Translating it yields CASSYSTFKTLDTQYF.

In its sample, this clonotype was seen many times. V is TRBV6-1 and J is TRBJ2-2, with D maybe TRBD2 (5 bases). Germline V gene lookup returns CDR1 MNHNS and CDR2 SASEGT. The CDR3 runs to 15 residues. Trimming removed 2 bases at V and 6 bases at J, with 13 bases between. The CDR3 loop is CASSEWEIGSGELFF. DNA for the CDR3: TGTGCCAGCAGTGAATGGGAGATCGGGTCCGGGGAGCTGTTTTTT.

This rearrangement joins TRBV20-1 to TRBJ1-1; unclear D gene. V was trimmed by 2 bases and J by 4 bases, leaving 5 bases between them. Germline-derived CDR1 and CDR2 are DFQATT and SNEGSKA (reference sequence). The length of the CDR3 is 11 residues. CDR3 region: CSARHSTEAFF. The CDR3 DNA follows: TGCAGTGCTAGACACAGCACTGAAGCTTTCTTT.

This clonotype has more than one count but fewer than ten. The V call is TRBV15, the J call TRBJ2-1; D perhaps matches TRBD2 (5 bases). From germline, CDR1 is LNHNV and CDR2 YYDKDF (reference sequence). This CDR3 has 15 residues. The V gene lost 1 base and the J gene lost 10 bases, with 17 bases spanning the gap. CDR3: CATSRGPSRRSEQFF. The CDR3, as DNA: TGTGCCACCAGCAGAGGGCCTAGCCGACGATCGGAGCAGTTCTTC. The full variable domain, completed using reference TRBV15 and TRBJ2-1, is DAMVIQNPRYQVTQFGKPVTLSCSQTLNHNVMYWYQQKSSQAPKLLFHYYDKDFNNEADTPDNFQSRRPNTSFCFLDIRSPGLGDTAMYLCATSRGPSRRSEQFFGPGTRLTVL.

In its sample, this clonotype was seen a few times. The CDR3 here is CASSHRTGKVGNTEAFF. In DNA, the CDR3 is TGCGCCAGCAGCCACCGGACAGGGAAAGTTGGTAACACTGAAGCTTTCTTT. The rearrangement joins TRBV5-1 to TRBJ1-1; 8 bases map to TRBD1. CDR3 length: 17 residues. Germline assignment: CDR1 SGHRS and CDR2 YFSETQ. Trimming at V came to 4 bases and at J to 2 bases, leaving 13 bases not matched to a gene. The complete variable domain, with remaining parts taken from reference TRBV5-1 and TRBJ1-1, reads KAGVTQTPRYLIKTRGQQVTLSCSPISGHRSVSWYQQTPGQGLQFLFEYFSETQRNKGNFPGRFSGRQFSNSRSEMNVSTLELGDSALYLCASSHRTGKVGNTEAFFGQGTRLTVV.

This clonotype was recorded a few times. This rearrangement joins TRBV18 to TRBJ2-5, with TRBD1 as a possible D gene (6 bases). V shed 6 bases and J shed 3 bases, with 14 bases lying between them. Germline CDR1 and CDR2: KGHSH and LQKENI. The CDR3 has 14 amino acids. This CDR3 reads CASSRTEGEETQYF. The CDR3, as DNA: TGTGCCAGCTCGCGGACAGAAGGAGAAGAGACCCAGTACTTC.

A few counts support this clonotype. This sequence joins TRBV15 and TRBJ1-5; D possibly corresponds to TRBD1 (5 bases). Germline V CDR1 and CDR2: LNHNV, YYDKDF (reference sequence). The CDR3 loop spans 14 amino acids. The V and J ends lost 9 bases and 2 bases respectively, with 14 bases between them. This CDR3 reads CATTTGGGNQPQHF. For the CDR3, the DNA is TGTGCCACGACCACCGGGGGAGGCAATCAGCCCCAGCATTTT.

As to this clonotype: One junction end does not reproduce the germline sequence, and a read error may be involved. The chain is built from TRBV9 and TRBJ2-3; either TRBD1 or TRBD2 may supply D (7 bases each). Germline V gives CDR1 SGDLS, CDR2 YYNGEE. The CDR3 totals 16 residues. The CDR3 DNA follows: TGTGCCAGCAGCGCCCAACATCAGGGGGGGGTAGATACGCGGTATTTT. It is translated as CASSAQHQGGVDTRYF.

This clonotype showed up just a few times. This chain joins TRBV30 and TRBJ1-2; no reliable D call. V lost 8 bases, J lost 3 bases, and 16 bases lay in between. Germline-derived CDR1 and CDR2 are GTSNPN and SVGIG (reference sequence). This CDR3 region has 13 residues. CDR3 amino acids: CAQLTQRDYGYTF. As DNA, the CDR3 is TGTGCCCAGTTGACGCAGCGGGACTATGGCTACACCTTC.

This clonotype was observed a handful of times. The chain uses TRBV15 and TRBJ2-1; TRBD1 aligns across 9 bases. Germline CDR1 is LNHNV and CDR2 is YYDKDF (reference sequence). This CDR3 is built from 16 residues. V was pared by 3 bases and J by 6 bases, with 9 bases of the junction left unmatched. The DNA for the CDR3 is TGTGCCACCAGCAGGCGAGGGACAGGGTCCGCCAATGAGCAGTTCTTC. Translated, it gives CATSRRGTGSANEQFF.

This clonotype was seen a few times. The CDR3: CSAPLAGGYEQYF. In DNA, the CDR3 is TGCAGTGCTCCGCTAGCGGGAGGGTACGAGCAGTACTTC. This chain links TRBV20-1 with TRBJ2-7, with 12 bases matching TRBD2. J lost 4 bases, V lost 5 bases, and 3 bases had no gene match. The CDR3 consists of 13 residues. Germline V gene sequence: CDR1 DFQATT, CDR2 SNEGSKA (reference sequence).

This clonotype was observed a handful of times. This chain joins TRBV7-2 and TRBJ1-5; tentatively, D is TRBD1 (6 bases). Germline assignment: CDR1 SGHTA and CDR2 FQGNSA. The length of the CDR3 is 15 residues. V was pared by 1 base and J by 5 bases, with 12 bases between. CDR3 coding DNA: TGTGCCAGCAGCTTAGTGTCGTCAGGGGATCAGCCCCAGCATTTT. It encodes CASSLVSSGDQPQHF.

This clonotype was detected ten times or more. The CDR3 DNA reads as TGTGCCAGCAGTTTAGACACCTACGGCCCTGAAGCTTTCTTT. It encodes CASSLDTYGPEAFF. This rearrangement joins TRBV12-3 or TRBV12-4 to TRBJ1-1, with unresolved D. The CDR3 is 14 amino acids. With 1 base removed from V and 6 bases from J, the gap between germline ends came to 12 bases.

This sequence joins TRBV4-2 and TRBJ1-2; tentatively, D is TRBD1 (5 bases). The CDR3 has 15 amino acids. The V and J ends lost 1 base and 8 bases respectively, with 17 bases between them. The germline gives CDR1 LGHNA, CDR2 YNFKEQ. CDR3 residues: CASSQGRSRGTGYTF. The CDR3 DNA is TGTGCCAGCAGCCAAGGACGGAGCCGAGGGACGGGCTACACCTTC.

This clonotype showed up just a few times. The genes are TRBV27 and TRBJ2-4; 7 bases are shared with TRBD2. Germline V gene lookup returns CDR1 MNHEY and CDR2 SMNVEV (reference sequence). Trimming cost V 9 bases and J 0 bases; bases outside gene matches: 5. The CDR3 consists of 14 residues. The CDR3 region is CASSIAGAKNIQYF. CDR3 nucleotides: TGTGCCAGTTCTATAGCGGGAGCCAAAAACATTCAGTACTTC.

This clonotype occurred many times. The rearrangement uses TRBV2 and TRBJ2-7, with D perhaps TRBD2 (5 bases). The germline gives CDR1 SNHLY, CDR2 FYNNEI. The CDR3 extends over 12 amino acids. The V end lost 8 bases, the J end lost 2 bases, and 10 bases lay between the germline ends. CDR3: CASSEVTYEQYF. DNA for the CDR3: TGTGCCAGCTCGGAGGTGACCTACGAGCAGTACTTC.

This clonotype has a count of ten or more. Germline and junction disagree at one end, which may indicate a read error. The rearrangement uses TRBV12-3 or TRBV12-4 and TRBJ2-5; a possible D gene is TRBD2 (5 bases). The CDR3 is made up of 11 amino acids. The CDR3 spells CASRLGGTQYF. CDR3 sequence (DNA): TGTGCCAGCCGTTTAGGAGGGACCCAGTACTTC.

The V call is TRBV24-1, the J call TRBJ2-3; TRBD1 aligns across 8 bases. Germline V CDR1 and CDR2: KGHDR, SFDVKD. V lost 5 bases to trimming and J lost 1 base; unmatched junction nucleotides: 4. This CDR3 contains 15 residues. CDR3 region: CATSGPDRGTDTQYF. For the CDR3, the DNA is TGTGCCACCAGTGGCCCGGACAGGGGCACAGATACGCAGTATTTT.

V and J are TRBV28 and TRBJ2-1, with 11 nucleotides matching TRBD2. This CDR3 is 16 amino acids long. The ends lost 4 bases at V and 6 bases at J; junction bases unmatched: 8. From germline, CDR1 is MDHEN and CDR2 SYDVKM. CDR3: CASSSILAGVFNEQFF. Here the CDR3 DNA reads TGTGCCAGCAGTTCAATACTAGCGGGAGTTTTCAATGAGCAGTTCTTC. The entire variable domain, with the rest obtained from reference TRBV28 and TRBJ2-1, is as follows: DVKVTQSSRYLVKRTGEKVFLECVQDMDHENMFWYRQDPGLGLRLIYFSYDVKMKEKGDIPEGYSVSREKKERFSLILESASTNQTSMYLCASSSILAGVFNEQFFGPGTRLTVL.

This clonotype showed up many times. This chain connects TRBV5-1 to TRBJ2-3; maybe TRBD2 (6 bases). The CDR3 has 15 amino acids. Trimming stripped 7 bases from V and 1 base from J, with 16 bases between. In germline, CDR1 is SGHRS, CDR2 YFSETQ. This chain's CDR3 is CASGQLVAGTDTQYF. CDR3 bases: TGCGCCAGCGGCCAGCTGGTAGCGGGCACAGATACGCAGTATTTT.

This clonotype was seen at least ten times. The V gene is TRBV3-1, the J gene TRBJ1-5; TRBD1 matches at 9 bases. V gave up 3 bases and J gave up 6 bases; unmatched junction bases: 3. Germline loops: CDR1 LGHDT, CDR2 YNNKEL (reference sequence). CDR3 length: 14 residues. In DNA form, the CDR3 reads TGTGCCAGCAGCCAGGACAGGGGTAGTCAGCCCCAGCATTTT. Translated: CASSQDRGSQPQHF. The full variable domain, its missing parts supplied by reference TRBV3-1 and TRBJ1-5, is DTAVSQTPKYLVTQMGNDKSIKCEQNLGHDTMYWYKQDSKKFLKIMFSYNNKELIINETVPNRFSPKSPDKAHLNLHINSLELGDSAVYFCASSQDRGSQPQHFGDGTRLSIL.